The rows below give T cell receptor beta chains drawn from one sample of a study of immune evolution from preneoplasia to lung adenocarcinoma. Profiling relied on immunoSEQ multiplex PCR, and the TCRdb table lists in-frame clones only, not all of them. There are 14,000 or so clones in the sample; less than 90% occur only once, and approximately 2.9% lies in the top ten. Sequencing was performed on FFPE lung adenocarcinoma in situ tissue. These receptors were collected from an older donor with lung adenocarcinoma. Both conserved end residues are part of each CDR3. D genes are given only for firm matches. Clone size is given for some rows only: seen once, a few or many times, or a class if the clone is expanded.

v_gene	abundance	d_gene	j_gene	CDR3nt	CDR3aa
TRBV6-1	once	TRBD1	TRBJ2-1	TGTGCCAGCAGTGAGGACAGGCTCCATGAGCAGTTCTTC	CASSEDRLHEQFF
TRBV28	-	TRBD2	TRBJ2-1	TGTGCCAGTTTGGCCGGGCAGACTAGCGGGAGGGCCCTTACTAATGAGCAGTTCTTC	CASLAGQTSGRALTNEQFF
TRBV4-1	-	-	TRBJ1-3	TGCGCCAGCAGCCAAGATTGGCACGCAGGGGCCCCTGACACCATATATTTT	CASSQDWHAGAPDTIYF
TRBV27	-	TRBD2	TRBJ2-1	TGTGCCAGCAGTCCTATAGCGGGATCCTACAATGAGCAGTTCTTC	CASSPIAGSYNEQFF
TRBV19	once	-	TRBJ1-3	TGTGCCAGTAGTTCACCGGGACACGGGGACTCTGGAAACACCATATATTTT	CASSSPGHGDSGNTIYF
TRBV7-2	-	-	TRBJ2-5	TGTGCCAGCAGCCCAGGGGCCGGGACTGGGCGAGAGACCCAGTACTTC	CASSPGAGTGRETQYF
TRBV2	-	-	TRBJ2-7	TGTGCCAGCAGTGAATACGCAGGCAACTACGAGCAGTACTTC	CASSEYAGNYEQYF
TRBV4-3	few	TRBD1	TRBJ1-4	TGCGCCAGCAGCCCCCGACAGGGCAGTGAAAAACTGTTTTTT	CASSPRQGSEKLFF
TRBV4-2	-	TRBD2	TRBJ2-1	TGTGCCAGCAGCCATGTATTCGGGACTAGAAACAATGAGCAGTTCTTC	CASSHVFGTRNNEQFF
TRBV9	-	TRBD1	TRBJ2-5	TGTGCCAGCAGCGGAGGAATAGGACAGGGTTTGGAGACCCAGTACTTC	CASSGGIGQGLETQYF
TRBV7-3	-	TRBD2	TRBJ2-2	TGTGCCAGCAGGGGACTAGCGGGTACCGGGGAGCTGTTTTTT	CASRGLAGTGELFF
TRBV10-2	-	TRBD2	TRBJ2-1	TGCGCCAGCACAGGACTAGCCATAAATGAGCAGTTCTTC	CASTGLAINEQFF
TRBV30	-	-	TRBJ1-2	TGTGCCTGGAGAGAGACGGGCAACTATGGCTACACCTTC	CAWRETGNYGYTF
TRBV9	-	-	TRBJ2-2	TGTGCCAGCAGCGCTAGTTTATCAGGAGGGCGGGCCGGGGAGCTGTTTTTT	CASSASLSGGRAGELFF
TRBV5-1	-	TRBD2	TRBJ2-2	TGCGCCAGCAGCGGGGGACTAGCGGGAGAAACCGGGGAGCTGTTTTTT	CASSGGLAGETGELFF
TRBV6-6	-	-	TRBJ2-7	TGTGCCAGCAGTTCGGACGAAAGGCCCTACGAGCAGTACTTC	CASSSDERPYEQYF
TRBV11-2	-	-	TRBJ2-5	TGTGCCAGCAGCTTAGTTCGGGCAGAGGGAGAGACCCAGTACTTC	CASSLVRAEGETQYF
TRBV4-1	-	TRBD1	TRBJ2-7	TGCGCCAGCAGCCCTGATTCCGGGACAGGGGGCAAAAGGCAGTACTTC	CASSPDSGTGGKRQYF
TRBV19	-	-	TRBJ2-1	TGTGCCAGTAGTCCCCGAGGGACGGGGGTCGAGAGCTCCTACAATGAGCAGTTCTTC	CASSPRGTGVESSYNEQFF
TRBV19	-	TRBD1	TRBJ2-3	TGTGCCAGTGGGATCCAGGGGGTTGATACGCAGTATTTT	CASGIQGVDTQYF
TRBV9	once	-	TRBJ1-2	TGTGCCAGCAGCGTAACCGACACAGGCTATGGCTACACCTTC	CASSVTDTGYGYTF
TRBV29-1	-	TRBD1	TRBJ2-1	TGCAGCGTTGAATCGATGTTTAAGACAGGGGCCCACAATGAGCAGTTCTTC	CSVESMFKTGAHNEQFF
TRBV6-1	once	TRBD2	TRBJ2-1	TGTGCCAGCAGTGCGGTGACTAGCCGCTTTTACAATGAGCAGTTCTTC	CASSAVTSRFYNEQFF
TRBV9	-	-	TRBJ1-2	TGTGCCAGCAGCGTAGCGGCCCTCCTAGGGGGTGATGACTATGGCTACACCTTC	CASSVAALLGGDDYGYTF
TRBV28	-	TRBD1	TRBJ1-4	TGTGCCAGCAGTTTCGACCGCCGGGACAGGGGAAGTGAAAAACTGTTTTTT	CASSFDRRDRGSEKLFF
TRBV4-1	-	-	TRBJ1-1	TGCGCCAGCAGCCAAGCAGGGGCAGGGCGGACTGAAGCTTTCTTT	CASSQAGAGRTEAFF
TRBV7-2	-	TRBD1	TRBJ2-7	TGTGCCAGCAGCCCGGACAGGGTGGACGAGCAGTACTTC	CASSPDRVDEQYF
TRBV6-4	-	-	TRBJ1-5	TGTGCCAGCTCGGCCTCTAGCAATCAGCCCCAGCATTTT	CASSASSNQPQHF
TRBV7-2	-	-	TRBJ1-2	TGTGCCAGCAGCTTAGCGCGGACAGACTATGGCTACACCTTC	CASSLARTDYGYTF
TRBV6-1	-	TRBD1	TRBJ2-7	TGTGCCAGCAACTTTGACAGGGGCGACGAGCAGTACTTC	CASNFDRGDEQYF
TRBV5-1	-	-	TRBJ2-7	TGCGCCAGCAGCTTGGCGGCGGTCTCCTACGAGCAGTACTTC	CASSLAAVSYEQYF
TRBV6-6	-	TRBD1	TRBJ1-5	TGTGCCAGCAGTTCGGAGCGACAGGGGAATCAGCCCCAGCATTTT	CASSSERQGNQPQHF
TRBV11-2	once	TRBD1	TRBJ2-5	TGTGCCAGCACAACCCCAACGACAGGGAATAGAGAGACCCAGTACTTC	CASTTPTTGNRETQYF
TRBV7-2	once	TRBD2	TRBJ2-1	TGTGCCAGCAGTTTCTCCTCACTAGCGGAGGTGCAGTTCTTC	CASSFSSLAEVQFF
TRBV14	-	-	TRBJ1-3	TGTGCCAGCAGCCCCGGGGGAAACACCATATATTTT	CASSPGGNTIYF
TRBV5-6	few	TRBD1	TRBJ1-1	TGTGCCAGCGGGCCGACAGGGGTGAACACTGAAGCTTTCTTT	CASGPTGVNTEAFF
TRBV7-9	-	-	TRBJ1-4	TGTGCCAGCGTAGGCCGCGGGGGGGACCCAACCGGCGAAAAACTGTTTTTT	CASVGRGGDPTGEKLFF
TRBV2	-	-	TRBJ2-6	TGTGCCAGCAGTGGGCATACCTCTGGGGCCAACGTCCTGACTTTC	CASSGHTSGANVLTF
TRBV29-1	-	-	TRBJ2-2	TGCAGCGTGAAAACAGGGTACAACACCGGGGAGCTGTTTTTT	CSVKTGYNTGELFF
TRBV18	-	-	TRBJ1-2	TGTGCCAGCTCAGACCGGGAGTATGGCTACACCTTC	CASSDREYGYTF
TRBV11-1	-	-	TRBJ2-4	TGTGCCAGCAGTCCCCGTTGGGGAGACATTCAGTACTTC	CASSPRWGDIQYF
TRBV7-2	few	-	TRBJ2-2	TGTGCCAGCAGCTTAAATGTAGCGGACGGGGAGCTGTTTTTT	CASSLNVADGELFF
TRBV10-3	-	-	TRBJ2-3	TGTGCCATCGGAAACAGTATGACAGATACGCAGTATTTT	CAIGNSMTDTQYF
TRBV11-2	-	-	TRBJ2-7	TGTGCCAGCAGCACCGACCCAGCAGGCCTCTACGAGCAGTACTTC	CASSTDPAGLYEQYF
TRBV9	-	-	TRBJ2-4	TGTGCCAGCAGCGTATTGCCCGATACCAACATTCAGTACTTC	CASSVLPDTNIQYF
TRBV19	-	TRBD1	TRBJ1-1	TGTGCCAGTAGTACCAGACCGGGACAGAAAGGGAACACTGAAGCTTTCTTT	CASSTRPGQKGNTEAFF
TRBV4-3	-	-	TRBJ2-7	TGCGCCAGCAGCCAAGAGGAGGGTTACTACGAGCAGTACTTC	CASSQEEGYYEQYF
TRBV28	-	-	TRBJ1-1	TGTGCCAGCAGTAGGACAGAGGTCACTGAAGCTTTCTTT	CASSRTEVTEAFF